This TCR beta chain was sequenced in a study of T cells in Graves' hyperthyroidism and ophthalmopathy. Amplified TCR beta CDR3 regions derived from RNA transcripts. The TCR CDR3 was amplified in a first-round RT-PCR using the HTBI primer set. TCRdb reprocessed the multiplex PCR reads with MiXCR, giving one entry per CDR3 protein. The sample holds roughly 530,000 distinct CDR3 sequences; approximately 17% are singletons and the top ten take 17%. CDR3 size: 16 residues. CDR1 is MNHNS, CDR2 SASEGT, per germline. V lost 7 bases and J 2 bases, leaving 19 bases between the germline ends. This clonotype was recorded at least ten times.

This clonotype originated in a woman aged 18-29 years with Graves' ophthalmopathy. This rearrangement joins TRBV6-1 to TRBJ2-3, with D possibly TRBD2 on 7 matching bases. The sample was blood. CDR3 amino acids: CASILTGGLLTDTQYF. The CDR3 nucleotides read TGTGCCAGCATCTTAACCGGGGGGCTTCTCACAGATACGCAGTATTTT.